This record covers a single T cell receptor beta chain. Its specificity is unknown. MiXCR, applied by TCRdb to the RT-PCR reads, yields one record per CDR3 protein. The data contain roughly 500,000 distinct CDR3 sequences, over 25% of them singletons. The germline gives CDR1 SQVTM, CDR2 ANQGSEA. After removal of 5 bases from V and 1 base from J, the junction contained 3 bases not matched to a gene. This CDR3 has 13 residues. This entry comes from a study of response to subunit inactivated influenza vaccine. Study-level findings and limits: The authors proposed limited new T cell recruitment per seasonal influenza vaccination.

The material was CD4+ T cells sorted from PBMCs, obtained around 5 days after vaccination. This sequence was found in a man aged 45 to 65 who received an inactivated influenza vaccine. This chain connects TRBV29-1 to TRBJ2-3, with 7 bases that match TRBD2. The CDR3 loop is CSVPLAGTDTQYF. Written as DNA, the CDR3 is TGCAGCGTTCCTCTAGCGGGCACAGATACGCAGTATTTT.